This TCR beta chain was recovered during a study of neurological immune-mediated disorders. Each TCR transcript was tagged with a 10-nucleotide random UMI during 5'RACE. TCRdb independently ran MiXCR on the 5' RACE reads; one entry per CDR3 protein. The sample has some 30,000 distinct CDR3 sequences; about 4.5% are singletons. The CDR3 runs to 16 residues. CDR1 is SGHRS and CDR2 is YFSETQ in the germline V gene. V trimming: 6 bases; J trimming: 1 base; junction bases outside the gene matches: 11. This clonotype was picked up many times. The clonotype comes from a man between 18 and 35 years old in good health. Sequences were obtained from PBMCs. This chain connects TRBV5-1 to TRBJ2-5; 8 positions match TRBD2. In DNA form, the CDR3 reads TGCGCCAGCACCCCCGGAGGGAGCGGGGGCCAAGAGACCCAGTACTTC. Translating it yields CASTPGGSGGQETQYF.